Following are 17 T cell receptor beta chains from one sample sequenced in a study of blood T cell repertoires in COVID-19. TCRdb's copy holds only in-frame clones and misses some; the assay was immunoSEQ multiplex PCR. Here the sample spans 110,000 to 150,000 clones, more than 75% being singletons. What was sequenced was PBMCs or T cells enriched from blood (not recorded which). These receptors all stem from a woman between 45 and 60 years old who had recovered from COVID-19.

This chain connects TRBV5-1 to TRBJ2-5; D might be TRBD1 (5 bases). The ends were cut back, 0 bases at V and 2 bases at J, with 5 bases in the middle. The CDR3 consists of 13 residues. In germline, CDR1 is SGHRS, CDR2 YFSETQ. CDR3 coding DNA: TGCGCCAGCAGCTTGGAGGGGCAAGAGACCCAGTACTTC. Its translation: CASSLEGQETQYF.

This chain connects TRBV3-1 (or the pseudogene TRBV3-2) to TRBJ1-2; 9 nucleotides agree with TRBD1. The trim removed 5 bases at V and 8 bases at J, leaving 3 bases unmatched. CDR3 length: 12 residues. CDR1 LGHDT and CDR2 YNNKEL come from the germline V gene (reference sequence). In nucleotides, the CDR3 is TGTGCCAGCAGCTGGGACAGGGACGGCTACACCTTC. Translating it yields CASSWDRDGYTF.

The table lists this clone with a few counts. The chain combines TRBV2 with TRBJ1-6, with D possibly TRBD1 on 6 matching bases. Germline-derived CDR1 and CDR2 are SNHLY and FYNNEI. The germline V and J ends were trimmed by 4 bases and 5 bases, with 9 bases remaining between them. This CDR3 has 14 residues. The CDR3 sequence is CASSARTDNSPLHF. In DNA form, the CDR3 reads TGTGCCAGCAGTGCCCGGACAGATAATTCACCCCTCCACTTT.

The V gene is TRBV7-2, the J gene TRBJ2-7; perhaps TRBD2 as D (5 bases). This CDR3 is 14 amino acids long. Germline V CDR1 and CDR2: SGHTA, FQGNSA. V gave up 4 bases and J gave up 0 bases, with 10 bases separating them. CDR3 in amino acids: CASSSRTLSYEQYF. The CDR3 nucleotides read TGTGCCAGCAGCTCTCGGACTCTCTCCTACGAGCAGTACTTC. The entire variable domain, with the rest obtained from reference TRBV7-2 and TRBJ2-7, is as follows: GAGVSQSPSNKVTEKGKDVELRCDPISGHTALYWYRQSLGQGLEFLIYFQGNSAPDKSGLPSDRFSAERTGGSVSTLTIQRTQQEDSAVYLCASSSRTLSYEQYFGPGTRLTVT.

This chain uses TRBV7-3 with TRBJ2-6; TRBD2 aligns across 14 bases. In germline, CDR1 is SGHTA, CDR2 FQGTGA. The junction had 5 bases not matched to a gene; V was cut back by 4 bases and J by 0 bases. The CDR3 runs to 19 residues. DNA of the CDR3: TGTGCCAGCAGCTCAGGGACTAGCGGGGGAGACTCTGGGGCCAACGTCCTGACTTTC. Its translation is CASSSGTSGGDSGANVLTF.

There are a few counts of this clone. The V gene is TRBV18, the J gene TRBJ1-6; a weak D match, TRBD1 (5 bases). This CDR3 region has 17 residues. CDR1 and CDR2 (germline): KGHSH, LQKENI. V lost 3 bases to trimming and J lost 0 bases, with 12 bases between them. The CDR3 loop reads CASSPSRASSYNSPLHF. The CDR3 bases are TGTGCCAGCTCACCCAGCAGGGCGAGCTCCTATAATTCACCCCTCCACTTT.

The rearrangement joins TRBV5-8 to TRBJ1-1; 8 bases fit TRBD1. In germline, CDR1 is SGHTS, CDR2 YDEGEE. The V and J ends lost 4 bases and 4 bases, in that order; junction bases with no gene match: 9. The CDR3 is 15 residues long. The CDR3 DNA reads as TGTGCCAGCAGCAAAGGACAGGGCGGGATCACTGAAGCTTTCTTT. Encoded protein: CASSKGQGGITEAFF.

The chain joins TRBV5-1 to TRBJ1-4, with D tentatively TRBD1 (5 bases). This CDR3 has 15 residues. Germline V gives CDR1 SGHRS, CDR2 YFSETQ. The germline V and J ends were trimmed by 4 bases and 7 bases, with 17 bases remaining between them. The CDR3 loop is CASSGTPRNTEKLFF. The CDR3 DNA follows: TGCGCCAGCAGCGGGACTCCCCGGAACACTGAAAAACTGTTTTTT.

V is TRBV5-4 and J is TRBJ1-2; the match to TRBD1 covers 9 bases. Germline lookup yields CDR1 SGHNT and CDR2 YYREEE (reference sequence). The CDR3 is 13 residues long. V was clipped by 4 bases and J by 6 bases; unmatched bases: 4. The CDR3 loop is CASSLGQGNGYTF. The CDR3 DNA reads as TGTGCCAGCAGCCTTGGACAGGGGAATGGCTACACCTTC. The entire variable domain, with the rest obtained from reference TRBV5-4 and TRBJ1-2, is as follows: ETGVTQSPTHLIKTRGQQVTLRCSSQSGHNTVSWYQQALGQGPQFIFQYYREEENGRGNFPPRFSGLQFPNYSSELNVNALELDDSALYLCASSLGQGNGYTFGSGTRLTVV.

The gene calls are TRBV5-8 and TRBJ1-2, with 10 bases fitting TRBD1. Germline V gene data show CDR1 as SGHTS and CDR2 as YDEGEE. The CDR3 length is 14 residues. The V segment lost 6 bases and the J segment 3 bases; nucleotides outside the gene matches: 5. CDR3 DNA sequence: TGTGCCAGCATCCGGACAGGGGGAGACTATGGCTACACCTTC. It yields the protein CASIRTGGDYGYTF.

The CDR3 coding sequence is TGTGCCAGCAGCTCCAAGATAACGGCTTCAGGGATTCAGTACTTC. It codes for CASSSKITASGIQYF. The J gene is TRBJ2-4, the V gene TRBV3-1 (or the pseudogene TRBV3-2); tentatively, D is TRBD1 (5 bases). V was pared by 5 bases and J by 10 bases, with 21 bases between. Germline loops: CDR1 LGHDT, CDR2 YNNKEL (reference sequence). CDR3 length equals 15 residues.

The chain joins TRBV7-9 to TRBJ1-5; perhaps TRBD1 as D (6 bases). The V end lost 2 bases, the J end lost 4 bases, and 6 bases lay between the germline ends. From germline, CDR1 is SEHNR and CDR2 FQNEAQ (reference sequence). The CDR3 has 13 residues. CDR3 DNA sequence: TGTGCCAGCAGCTTACAGGGGAATCAGCCCCAGCATTTT. Translated, it gives CASSLQGNQPQHF.

This chain uses TRBV19 with TRBJ1-5; 10 nucleotides line up with TRBD1. The CDR3 runs 20 residues. Per germline, CDR1 LNHDA and CDR2 SQIVND (reference sequence). The junction had 17 bases not matched to a gene; V was cut back by 5 bases and J by 1 base. For the CDR3, the DNA is TGTGCCAGTAGTCCTCACCCAACTCGGACAGGGGGGATGAGCAATCAGCCCCAGCATTTT. It yields the protein CASSPHPTRTGGMSNQPQHF. Looking up the rest from reference TRBV19 and TRBJ1-5 gives the full variable domain: DGGITQSPKYLFRKEGQNVTLSCEQNLNHDAMYWYRQDPGQGLRLIYYSQIVNDFQKGDIAEGYSVSREKKESFPLTVTSAQKNPTAFYLCASSPHPTRTGGMSNQPQHFGDGTRLSIL.

Here the CDR3 reads CASSTLNTEAFF. CDR3 nucleotides: TGTGCCAGCTCAACATTGAACACTGAAGCTTTCTTT. The rearrangement joins TRBV18 to TRBJ1-1; D remains ambiguous. The germline V and J ends were trimmed by 5 bases and 0 bases, with 4 bases remaining between them. Germline V gives CDR1 KGHSH, CDR2 LQKENI. The CDR3 is made up of 12 amino acids.

The chain employs TRBV5-8 and TRBJ1-2; 7 bases agree with TRBD1. Germline assignment: CDR1 SGHTS and CDR2 YDEGEE. The CDR3 runs 14 residues. Losses at the gene ends were 2 bases for V and 7 bases for J; bases not matched to a gene: 8. CDR3 DNA: TGTGCCAGCAGCTTCGCAGGGGGAATTGGTGGCTACACCTTC. It yields the protein CASSFAGGIGGYTF.

A single count supports this clone. The chain joins TRBV5-4 to TRBJ1-2, with 7 bases matching TRBD1. From germline, CDR1 is SGHNT and CDR2 YYREEE (reference sequence). This CDR3 contains 15 residues. J gave up 3 bases and V 5 bases, and 10 bases lay outside the gene matches. CDR3 bases: TGTGCCAGCAGTCGTGGGACAGCAAGTGACTATGGCTACACCTTC. This translates into CASSRGTASDYGYTF.

J is TRBJ1-1 and V is TRBV18; D possibly corresponds to TRBD1 (6 bases). Germline V lookup: CDR1 KGHSH, CDR2 LQKENI. V lost 4 bases and J 5 bases, leaving 17 bases between the germline ends. There are 15 residues in the CDR3. CDR3 coding DNA: TGTGCCAGCTCACAACTGGGGGGGCGACTTACTGAAGCTTTCTTT. The encoded protein is CASSQLGGRLTEAFF.